This T cell receptor beta chain was recorded in a study of cytomegalovirus exposure and HLA in healthy donors. Study overall: Most donors, more than 80% of approximately 400 genotyped, fell in the Caucasian-associated ancestry cluster. Study findings and constraints: Indistinguishability led to the exclusion of some V segments, TRBV6-2 and TRBV6-3 included. In a later analysis, a missense DCLRE1C variant was linked to TCR beta V- and J-gene trimming.

The PCR used 60 Vbeta and 13 Jbeta primers. The repertoire was sequenced with immunoSEQ multiplex PCR; TCRdb's copy has only in-frame clones and lacks some. Of about 150,000 clones listed, more than 75% are singletons. This clone was detected only once. The antigen is undetermined. Germline V gene lookup returns CDR1 MNHNY and CDR2 SVGAGI (reference sequence). Trimming pared 8 bases from V and 5 bases from J, leaving 20 bases between. CDR3 length equals 15 residues. The chain couples TRBV6-6 to TRBJ2-3, with D perhaps matching TRBD2 (6 bases). Sequencing used PBMCs. This TCR was recovered from a woman aged 18-29 years in good health and CMV-seronegative. CDR3 in DNA: TGTGCCAGCGTCAACCCGGGGGTCCGGGGAGATACGCAGTATTTT. Translated: CASVNPGVRGDTQYF.